This T cell receptor (beta chain) stems from a study of T cells in Graves' hyperthyroidism and ophthalmopathy. Regarding the study as a whole: The authors' 13 V-J model separated ophthalmopathy from stable hyperthyroidism.

Reasons for excluding patients were uncontrolled infection, other autoimmune disease, pregnancy or lactation. Template material for amplifying TCR beta CDR3 regions consisted of RNA transcripts. The study used the HTBI primer set for a first-round RT-PCR of the TCR CDR3. TCRdb independently ran MiXCR on the multiplex PCR reads; one entry per CDR3 protein. This table holds about 400,000 distinct CDR3 sequences, less than 20% found once. This clonotype has at least ten counts. No antigen is known for it. CDR3 size: 15 residues. Germline CDR1 reads MDHEN; CDR2 reads SYDVKM. Germline trimming cut 6 bases from V and 1 base from J; bases unmatched to any gene: 5.

The chain carries TRBV28 and TRBJ2-1, with 8 bases that match TRBD1. The specimen sequenced was blood. The receptor comes from a woman aged 18-29 years with Graves' hyperthyroidism. CDR3 in amino acids: CASRKTGGSYNEQFF. CDR3 in DNA: TGTGCCAGCAGAAAAACAGGGGGTTCCTACAATGAGCAGTTCTTC.